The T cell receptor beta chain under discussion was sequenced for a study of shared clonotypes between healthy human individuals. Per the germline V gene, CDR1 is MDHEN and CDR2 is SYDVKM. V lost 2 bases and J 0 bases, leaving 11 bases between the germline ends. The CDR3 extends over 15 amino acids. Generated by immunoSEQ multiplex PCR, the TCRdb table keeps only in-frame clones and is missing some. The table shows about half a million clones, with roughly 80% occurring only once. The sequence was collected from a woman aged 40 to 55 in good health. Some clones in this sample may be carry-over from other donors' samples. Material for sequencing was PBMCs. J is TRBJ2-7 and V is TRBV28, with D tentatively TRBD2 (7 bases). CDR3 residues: CASSLGGAGSYEQYF. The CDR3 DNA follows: TGTGCCAGCAGTTTAGGGGGGGCCGGCTCCTACGAGCAGTACTTC. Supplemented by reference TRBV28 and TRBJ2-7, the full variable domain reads DVKVTQSSRYLVKRTGEKVFLECVQDMDHENMFWYRQDPGLGLRLIYFSYDVKMKEKGDIPEGYSVSREKKERFSLILESASTNQTSMYLCASSLGGAGSYEQYFGPGTRLTVT.